One sample yielded the 8 T cell receptor beta chains listed below, sequenced in a study of control samples from healthy donors and cancer patients. Assay used: immunoSEQ multiplex PCR; TCRdb lists only in-frame clones, some missing. The profile shows 150,000 to 200,000 clones, 91% of them singletons. Input material: blood. These receptors were taken from a woman under 40 in good health.

As for this clone: This CDR3 is also generated by other DNA sequences in the sample. The V and J genes are TRBV2 and TRBJ1-5; 9 bases align to TRBD1. The CDR3 runs to 13 residues. CDR1 SNHLY and CDR2 FYNNEI come from the germline V gene. J was trimmed by 6 bases and V by 6 bases; bases with no gene match: 3. CDR3: CASRGQGSQPQHF. DNA for the CDR3: TGTGCCAGCAGGGGACAGGGATCTCAGCCCCAGCATTTT.

The chain couples TRBV18 to TRBJ1-1; 7 nucleotides line up with TRBD1. Germline CDR1 is KGHSH and CDR2 is LQKENI. V shed 4 bases and J 4 bases; nucleotides not matched to a gene: 6. CDR3 length: 14 residues. The CDR3 region has the DNA TGTGCCAGCTCACTACAGGGGTGGGGCACTGAAGCTTTCTTT. It is translated as CASSLQGWGTEAFF.

With regard to this clone: An end of the junction does not agree with germline; a read error may underlie this. V usage is TRBV4-1 and J usage is TRBJ1-2; D is perhaps TRBD1 (5 bases). There are 11 residues in the CDR3. Per the germline V gene, CDR1 is MGHRA and CDR2 is YSYEKL. The CDR3 loop is CASSQAGLHSF. As DNA, the CDR3 is TGCGCCAGCAGCCAAGCAGGGCTACACTCTTTC.

The chain has TRBV15 and TRBJ1-6, with D unclear. The CDR3 loop spans 14 amino acids. CDR1 is LNHNV and CDR2 is YYDKDF in the germline V gene (reference sequence). V lost 3 bases to trimming and J lost 7 bases, with 10 bases between them. Here the CDR3 DNA reads TGTGCCACCAGCAGTAGACGGCACAATTCACCCCTCCACTTT. It is translated as CATSSRRHNSPLHF.

This chain uses TRBV18 with TRBJ1-1, with TRBD1 matching over 7 bases. The J segment lost 0 bases and the V segment lost 5 bases, leaving 3 bases of the junction unmatched. The CDR3 loop spans 14 amino acids. Germline CDR1 KGHSH, CDR2 LQKENI. In DNA, the CDR3 is TGTGCCAGCTCAGCGGACAGGTTGAACACTGAAGCTTTCTTT. Amino acid sequence: CASSADRLNTEAFF.

The V gene is TRBV3-1 (or the pseudogene TRBV3-2), the J gene TRBJ2-7, with 9 bases lining up with TRBD2. The CDR3 runs to 16 residues. The germline gives CDR1 LGHDT, CDR2 YNNKEL (reference sequence). The junction had 6 bases not matched to a gene; V was cut back by 2 bases and J by 1 base. The CDR3 sequence: CASSQTLAGRSYEQYF. The CDR3 bases are TGTGCCAGCAGCCAAACACTAGCGGGTAGATCCTACGAGCAGTACTTC.

The chain has TRBV5-1 and TRBJ1-4, with 11 bases aligning to TRBD1. The V segment lost 3 bases and the J segment 7 bases; nucleotides outside the gene matches: 2. The CDR3 runs to 14 residues. CDR1 is SGHRS, CDR2 YFSETQ, per germline. CDR3 protein: CASSWTGGGEKLFF. In DNA form, the CDR3 reads TGCGCCAGCAGCTGGACAGGGGGCGGTGAAAAACTGTTTTTT.

The chain couples TRBV28 to TRBJ1-1; D is possibly TRBD1 (5 bases). Germline assignment: CDR1 MDHEN and CDR2 SYDVKM. This CDR3 comprises 12 residues. V shed 3 bases and J shed 7 bases, with 9 bases lying between them. The chain's CDR3 is CASSLPQGEAFF. The CDR3 DNA follows: TGTGCCAGCAGTTTGCCCCAGGGTGAAGCTTTCTTT.